This T cell receptor (beta chain) was captured by sequencing in a study of cytomegalovirus exposure and HLA in healthy donors. The study ran its PCR with 60 Vbeta and 13 Jbeta primers. This table comes from immunoSEQ multiplex PCR, and its TCRdb copy is limited to in-frame clones, with some not included. The sample carries roughly 60,000 clones, roughly 80% recorded once. The CDR3 has 16 amino acids. Per germline, CDR1 SEHNR and CDR2 FQNEAQ (reference sequence). With V trimmed by 5 bases and J by 2 bases, 8 bases remained unmatched. The source of this sequence is a woman aged 40 to 50 in good health and CMV-seropositive. Sequenced: PBMCs. This rearrangement joins TRBV7-9 to TRBJ2-3, with TRBD1 identical over 9 bases. CDR3 DNA: TGTGCCAGCAGCCGCCGCGGGACAGGGACCACAGATACGCAGTATTTT. This codes for CASSRRGTGTTDTQYF.